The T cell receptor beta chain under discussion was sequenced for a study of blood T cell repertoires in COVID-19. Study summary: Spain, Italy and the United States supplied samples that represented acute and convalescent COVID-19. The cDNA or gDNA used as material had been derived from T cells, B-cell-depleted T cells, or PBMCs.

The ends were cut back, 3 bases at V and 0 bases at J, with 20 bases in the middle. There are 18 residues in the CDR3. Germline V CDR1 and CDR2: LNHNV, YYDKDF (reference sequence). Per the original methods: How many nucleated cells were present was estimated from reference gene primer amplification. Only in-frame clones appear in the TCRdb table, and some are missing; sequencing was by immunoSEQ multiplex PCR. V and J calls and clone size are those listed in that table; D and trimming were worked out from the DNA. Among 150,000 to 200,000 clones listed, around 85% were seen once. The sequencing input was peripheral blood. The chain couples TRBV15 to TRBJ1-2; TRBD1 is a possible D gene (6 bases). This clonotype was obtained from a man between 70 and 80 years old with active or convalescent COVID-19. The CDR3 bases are TGTGCCACCAGCAGGTTCCCGGGGGGCGCGAGGACTAACTATGGCTACACCTTC. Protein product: CATSRFPGGARTNYGYTF.